The 4 T cell receptor beta chains presented below share a single source sample, sequenced in a study of CD8 T cells in Susac syndrome. Random hexamers primed reverse transcription of about 0.45 to 1 ug RNA. TCRdb processed the immunoSEQ multiplex PCR reads anew with MiXCR; each CDR3 protein has one entry. The table has 300,000 or so distinct CDR3 sequences, 92% seen once; the top ten hold 0.06% to 0.075%. The source material was CD4+ T cells from PBMCs. The source is a human donor with multiple sclerosis.

The rearrangement joins TRBV13 to TRBJ2-5, with 8 bases aligning to TRBD1. This CDR3 is 14 amino acids long. Losses at the gene ends were 5 bases for V and 7 bases for J; bases not matched to a gene: 9. CDR1 is PRHDT and CDR2 is FYEKMQ in the germline V gene (reference sequence). CDR3 bases: TGTGCCAGCAGCCCGTCGACAGGGGTTGTGACCCAGTACTTC. Residues: CASSPSTGVVTQYF. Based on the CDR3 plus reference TRBV13 and TRBJ2-5, the full variable domain is AAGVIQSPRHLIKEKRETATLKCYPIPRHDTVYWYQQGPGQDPQFLISFYEKMQSDKGSIPDRFSAQQFSDYHSELNMSSLELGDSALYFCASSPSTGVVTQYFGPGTRLLVL.

This clonotype showed up just once. DNA of the CDR3: TGTGCCAGCAGTTGGGGTGATCAGCCCCAGCATTTT. Translation: CASSWGDQPQHF. This chain uses TRBV12-3 or TRBV12-4 with TRBJ1-5; the D is unclear. CDR3 length equals 12 residues. The germline V and J ends were trimmed by 4 bases and 5 bases, with 6 bases remaining between them.

This chain uses TRBV20-1 with TRBJ2-1; tentatively, D is TRBD1 or TRBD2 (5 bases each). The CDR3 covers 15 residues. CDR1 DFQATT and CDR2 SNEGSKA come from the germline V gene (reference sequence). Trimming shortened V by 4 bases and J by 0 bases, and 13 bases separated the two germline ends. CDR3 DNA sequence: TGCAGTGCTACAGGGACCCTGAGCTCCTACAATGAGCAGTTCTTC. Its translation is CSATGTLSSYNEQFF.

V is TRBV20-1 and J is TRBJ1-5; TRBD1 matches at 8 bases. Germline V gene data show CDR1 as DFQATT and CDR2 as SNEGSKA (reference sequence). V shed 7 bases, J shed 1 base, and the junction held 0 bases outside the gene matches. CDR3 length: 12 amino acids. The CDR3 coding sequence is TGCAGTGGGACAGGGAGCAATCAGCCCCAGCATTTT. Protein product: CSGTGSNQPQHF.